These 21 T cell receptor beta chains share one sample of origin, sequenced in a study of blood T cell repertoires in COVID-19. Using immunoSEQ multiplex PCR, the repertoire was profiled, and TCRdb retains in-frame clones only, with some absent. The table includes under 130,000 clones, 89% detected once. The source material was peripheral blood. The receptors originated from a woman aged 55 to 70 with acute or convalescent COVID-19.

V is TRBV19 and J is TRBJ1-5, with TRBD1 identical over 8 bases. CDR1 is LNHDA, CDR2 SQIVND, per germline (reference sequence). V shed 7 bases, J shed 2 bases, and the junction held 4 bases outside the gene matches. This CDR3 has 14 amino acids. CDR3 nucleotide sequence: TGTGCCAGTACCCCGACAGGGGGCAATCAGCCCCAGCATTTT. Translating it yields CASTPTGGNQPQHF.

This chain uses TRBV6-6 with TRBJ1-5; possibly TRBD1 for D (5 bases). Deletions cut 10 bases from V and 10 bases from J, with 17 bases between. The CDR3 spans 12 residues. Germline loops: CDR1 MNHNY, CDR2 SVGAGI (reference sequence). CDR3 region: CATGGNQRPQHF. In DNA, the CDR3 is TGTGCCACTGGGGGGAATCAACGCCCCCAGCATTTT.

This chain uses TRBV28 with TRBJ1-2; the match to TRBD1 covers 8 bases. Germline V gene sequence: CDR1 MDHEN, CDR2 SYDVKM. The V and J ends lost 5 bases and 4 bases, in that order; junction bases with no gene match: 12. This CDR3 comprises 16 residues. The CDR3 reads CASSPPVRDRIYGYTF. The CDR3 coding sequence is TGTGCCAGCAGTCCTCCCGTCCGGGACAGGATCTATGGCTACACCTTC.

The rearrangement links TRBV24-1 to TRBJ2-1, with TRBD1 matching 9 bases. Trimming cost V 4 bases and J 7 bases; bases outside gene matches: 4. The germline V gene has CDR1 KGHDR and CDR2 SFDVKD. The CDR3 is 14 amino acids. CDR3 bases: TGTGCCACCAGTGACCCCGGGACAGGGAATGAGCAGTTCTTC. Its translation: CATSDPGTGNEQFF.

CDR3 DNA: TGTGCCAGCAGTTTATGGGAGGGTCGAGACACTGAAGCTTTCTTT. Translating it yields CASSLWEGRDTEAFF. The chain joins TRBV28 to TRBJ1-1, with unresolved D. Germline CDR1 reads MDHEN; CDR2 reads SYDVKM. This CDR3 spans 15 amino acids. The V end lost 0 bases, the J end lost 3 bases, and 11 bases lay between the germline ends.

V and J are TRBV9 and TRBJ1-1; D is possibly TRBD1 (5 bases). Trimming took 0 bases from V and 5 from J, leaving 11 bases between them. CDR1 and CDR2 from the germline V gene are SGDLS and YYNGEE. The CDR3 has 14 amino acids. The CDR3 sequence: CASSVDNRRTEAFF. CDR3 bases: TGTGCCAGCAGCGTAGACAACAGGCGGACTGAAGCTTTCTTT.

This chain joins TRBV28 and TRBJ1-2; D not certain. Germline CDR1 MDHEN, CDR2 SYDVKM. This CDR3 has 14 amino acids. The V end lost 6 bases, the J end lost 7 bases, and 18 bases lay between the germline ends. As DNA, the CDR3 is TGTGCCAGCAGGGGAGAGGGCCCCTGGCGTGGCTACACCTTC. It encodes CASRGEGPWRGYTF.

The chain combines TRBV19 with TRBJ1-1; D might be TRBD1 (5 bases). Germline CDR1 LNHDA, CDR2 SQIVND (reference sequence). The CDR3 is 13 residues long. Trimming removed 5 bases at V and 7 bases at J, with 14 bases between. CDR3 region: CASSQQGEDEAFF. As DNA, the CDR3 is TGTGCCAGTAGTCAGCAGGGTGAGGATGAAGCTTTCTTT. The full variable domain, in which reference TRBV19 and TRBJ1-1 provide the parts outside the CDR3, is DGGITQSPKYLFRKEGQNVTLSCEQNLNHDAMYWYRQDPGQGLRLIYYSQIVNDFQKGDIAEGYSVSREKKESFPLTVTSAQKNPTAFYLCASSQQGEDEAFFGQGTRLTVV.

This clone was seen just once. The CDR3 DNA is TGTGCCAGCAGTTTATCCCCGCCAGCGCTTGGCACTGAAGCTTTCTTT. Translated, it gives CASSLSPPALGTEAFF. V and J are TRBV27 and TRBJ1-1; D not certain. Between the trimmed V and J ends, which lost 0 bases and 4 bases, there was a span of 15 bases. Germline lookup yields CDR1 MNHEY and CDR2 SMNVEV (reference sequence). The CDR3 totals 16 residues.

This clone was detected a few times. The CDR3 is CASQTRGNSETQYF. CDR3 DNA sequence: TGTGCCAGCCAAACAAGGGGGAACTCGGAGACCCAGTACTTC. The rearrangement links TRBV6-5 to TRBJ2-5; weak D call: TRBD1 (6 bases). The germline V and J ends were trimmed by 8 bases and 5 bases, with 18 bases remaining between them. Per germline, CDR1 MNHEY and CDR2 SVGAGI. The CDR3 is 14 residues long.

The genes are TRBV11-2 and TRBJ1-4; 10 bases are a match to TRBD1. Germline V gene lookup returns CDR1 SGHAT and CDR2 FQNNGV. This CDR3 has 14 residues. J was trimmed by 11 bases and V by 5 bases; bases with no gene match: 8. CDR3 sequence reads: CASSQGQGSGKLFF. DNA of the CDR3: TGTGCCAGCAGCCAGGGACAGGGGAGCGGGAAACTGTTTTTT.

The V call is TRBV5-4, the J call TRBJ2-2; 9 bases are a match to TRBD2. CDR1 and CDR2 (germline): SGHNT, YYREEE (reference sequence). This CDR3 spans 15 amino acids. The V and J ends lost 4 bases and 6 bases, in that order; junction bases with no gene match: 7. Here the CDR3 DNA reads TGTGCCAGCAGCCTTAGCGGGAGAAGCGCCGGGGAGCTGTTTTTT. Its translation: CASSLSGRSAGELFF. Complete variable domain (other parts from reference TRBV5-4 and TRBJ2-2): ETGVTQSPTHLIKTRGQQVTLRCSSQSGHNTVSWYQQALGQGPQFIFQYYREEENGRGNFPPRFSGLQFPNYSSELNVNALELDDSALYLCASSLSGRSAGELFFGEGSRLTVL.

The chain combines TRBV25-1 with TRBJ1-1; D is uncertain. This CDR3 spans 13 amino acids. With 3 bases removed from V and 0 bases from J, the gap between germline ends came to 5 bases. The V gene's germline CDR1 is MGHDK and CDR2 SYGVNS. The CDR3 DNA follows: TGTGCCAGCAGTGAGGGCATGAACACTGAAGCTTTCTTT. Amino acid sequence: CASSEGMNTEAFF.

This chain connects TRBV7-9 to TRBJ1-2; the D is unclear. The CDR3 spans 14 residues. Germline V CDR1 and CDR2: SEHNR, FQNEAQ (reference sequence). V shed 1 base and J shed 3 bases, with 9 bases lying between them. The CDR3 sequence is CASSLGSGDYGYTF. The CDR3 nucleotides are TGTGCCAGCAGCTTAGGGTCCGGAGACTATGGCTACACCTTC. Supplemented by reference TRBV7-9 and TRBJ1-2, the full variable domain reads DTGVSQNPRHKITKRGQNVTFRCDPISEHNRLYWYRQTLGQGPEFLTYFQNEAQLEKSRLLSDRFSAERPKGSFSTLEIQRTEQGDSAMYLCASSLGSGDYGYTFGSGTRLTVV.

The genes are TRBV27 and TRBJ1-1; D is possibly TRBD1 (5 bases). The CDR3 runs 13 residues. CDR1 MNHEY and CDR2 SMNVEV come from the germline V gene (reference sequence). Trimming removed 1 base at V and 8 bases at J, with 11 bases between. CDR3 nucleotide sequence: TGTGCCAGCAGTTTATTACTGCAGGGCGAAGCTTTCTTT. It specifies CASSLLLQGEAFF.

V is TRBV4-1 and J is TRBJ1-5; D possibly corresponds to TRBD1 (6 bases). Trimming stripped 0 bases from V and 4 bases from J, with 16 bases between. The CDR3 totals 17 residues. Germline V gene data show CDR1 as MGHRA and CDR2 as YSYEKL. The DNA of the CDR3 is TGCGCCAGCAGCCAAGAAGGGGGGGTCCCGCCTAATCAGCCCCAGCATTTT. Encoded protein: CASSQEGGVPPNQPQHF.

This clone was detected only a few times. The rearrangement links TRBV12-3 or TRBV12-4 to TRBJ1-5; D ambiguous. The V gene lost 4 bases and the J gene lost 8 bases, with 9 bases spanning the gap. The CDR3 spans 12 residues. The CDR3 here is CASSWELEPQHF. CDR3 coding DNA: TGTGCCAGCAGTTGGGAGTTGGAGCCCCAGCATTTT.

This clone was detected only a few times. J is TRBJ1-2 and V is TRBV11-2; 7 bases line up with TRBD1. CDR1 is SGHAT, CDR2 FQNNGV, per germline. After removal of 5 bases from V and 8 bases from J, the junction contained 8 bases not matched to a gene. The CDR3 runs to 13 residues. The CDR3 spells CASSQYRGGGYTF. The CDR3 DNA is TGTGCCAGCAGCCAATACAGGGGTGGCGGCTACACCTTC. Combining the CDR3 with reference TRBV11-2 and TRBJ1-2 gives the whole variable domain EAGVAQSPRYKIIEKRQSVAFWCNPISGHATLYWYQQILGQGPKLLIQFQNNGVVDDSQLPKDRFSAERLKGVDSTLKIQPAKLEDSAVYLCASSQYRGGGYTFGSGTRLTVV.

The CDR3: CASSQLAGANYGYTF. Written as DNA, the CDR3 is TGCGCCAGCAGCCAATTGGCAGGGGCGAACTATGGCTACACCTTC. The rearrangement links TRBV4-1 to TRBJ1-2; TRBD1 might be the D (6 bases). This CDR3 has 15 amino acids. V dropped 2 bases and J dropped 2 bases, with 12 bases sitting between them. Germline lookup yields CDR1 MGHRA and CDR2 YSYEKL.

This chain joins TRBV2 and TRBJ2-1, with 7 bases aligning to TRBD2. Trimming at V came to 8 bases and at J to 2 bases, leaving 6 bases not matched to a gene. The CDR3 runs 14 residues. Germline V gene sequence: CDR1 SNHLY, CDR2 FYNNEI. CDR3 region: CASATSLAYNEQFF. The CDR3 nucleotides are TGTGCCAGCGCGACTAGCCTCGCCTACAATGAGCAGTTCTTC.

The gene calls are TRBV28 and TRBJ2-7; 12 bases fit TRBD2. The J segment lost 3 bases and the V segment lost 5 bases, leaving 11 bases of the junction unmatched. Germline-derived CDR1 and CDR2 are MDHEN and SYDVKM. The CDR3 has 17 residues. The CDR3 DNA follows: TGTGCCAGCAGTCCCCCCGGACTAGCGGGAAGCTTCTACGAGCAGTACGTC. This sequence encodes CASSPPGLAGSFYEQYV.